This T cell receptor beta chain was recovered during a study of cytomegalovirus exposure and HLA in healthy donors. Study as a whole: Of 300 to 500 genotyped donors, roughly 81% grouped in the Caucasian-associated ancestry cluster.

CDR1 and CDR2 from the germline V gene are MGHDK and SYGVNS. The trim removed 5 bases at V and 7 bases at J, leaving 8 bases unmatched. This CDR3 region has 15 residues. The PCR had 60 Vbeta and 13 Jbeta primers. Only in-frame clones appear in the TCRdb table, and some are missing; sequencing was by immunoSEQ multiplex PCR. The listing records more than 95,000 clones. Whole-study results and caveats: The availability of immune exposure information extended only to CMV serostatus. Likely technical artifact: a cluster of highly shared sequence variants.

Comments on this clone: Its antigen is not known.

This TCR came from a man younger than 35 in good health and CMV-seronegative. Sequencing was done on a sample of PBMCs. The rearrangement links TRBV25-1 to TRBJ1-5; 10 bases are shared with TRBD1. The CDR3, as DNA: TGTGCCAGCAGTCCCGGGACAGGGGTTAAGCAGCCCCAGCATTTT. Protein product: CASSPGTGVKQPQHF.